This T cell receptor (beta chain) is drawn from a study of a mutant IDH1 vaccine in newly diagnosed glioma. The time point: week 5, during vaccination. Doses consisted of 300 ug of mutant IDH1 20-mer peptide each, paired with topical imiquimod. Germline-derived CDR1 and CDR2 are LNHDA and SQIVND (reference sequence). This CDR3 has 12 residues. The ends were cut back, 8 bases at V and 7 bases at J, with 12 bases in the middle. As concerns this clone: What it binds is unknown.

Data came from immunoSEQ multiplex PCR; TCRdb stores just in-frame clones and leaves some out. The sample holds 75,000 to 80,000 clones, around 90% seen once. This chain uses TRBV19 with TRBJ1-5; D is unresolved. This clonotype was sampled from a woman aged 45-59 years with glioma. This specimen was PBMCs, taken from a glioma patient whose treatment included an IDH1 peptide vaccine. The CDR3 protein is CASLGFRQPQHF. CDR3 DNA: TGTGCCAGTTTGGGGTTTCGGCAGCCCCAGCATTTT.